Each of the 14 T cell receptor beta chains below was sequenced from the same sample in a study of blood T cell repertoires in COVID-19. The data were produced by immunoSEQ multiplex PCR, yet TCRdb's version contains in-frame clones alone and is incomplete. Of 70,000 or so clones in the sample, roughly 89% were seen once. Sequences were obtained from peripheral blood. These receptors all come from a man aged 30 to 45 with acute or convalescent COVID-19.

The chain carries TRBV7-8 and TRBJ2-1, with D possibly TRBD2 on 5 matching bases. The CDR3 contains 15 residues. The germline CDR1 and CDR2 sequences are SGHVS and FQNEAQ. V lost 0 bases and J 6 bases, leaving 12 bases between the germline ends. CDR3 coding DNA: TGTGCCAGCAGCTTAGCGAGGGCAGTCCCCAATGAGCAGTTCTTC. Protein sequence: CASSLARAVPNEQFF. The full variable domain, completed using reference TRBV7-8 and TRBJ2-1, is GAGVSQSPRYKVAKRGQDVALRCDPISGHVSLFWYQQALGQGPEFLTYFQNEAQLDKSGLPSDRFFAERPEGSVSTLKIQRTQQEDSAVYLCASSLARAVPNEQFFGPGTRLTVL.

The chain is built from TRBV27 and TRBJ1-1; 10 bases align to TRBD1. Trimming at V came to 4 bases and at J to 11 bases, leaving 7 bases not matched to a gene. Looked up from germline, CDR1 is MNHEY and CDR2 is SMNVEV (reference sequence). The CDR3 has 13 residues. CDR3 sequence: CASSSRTGGSAFF. The CDR3 DNA reads TGTGCCAGCAGTTCCAGGACAGGGGGTAGTGCTTTCTTT.

The chain uses TRBV2 and TRBJ1-2; D is unclear. V lost 0 bases and J lost 3, with 11 bases in between. CDR1 is SNHLY, CDR2 FYNNEI, per germline. CDR3 size: 15 residues. The CDR3: CASSEAMVTYYGYTF. For the CDR3, the DNA is TGTGCCAGCAGTGAAGCAATGGTGACTTACTATGGCTACACCTTC.

The rearrangement joins TRBV7-2 to TRBJ2-3; 7 bases map to TRBD2. CDR3 length: 12 amino acids. J was trimmed by 11 bases and V by 4 bases; bases with no gene match: 6. Germline CDR1 and CDR2: SGHTA and FQGNSA. The CDR3 coding sequence is TGTGCCAGCAGCTGGAGCGGGGATGGGCAGTATTTT. It yields the protein CASSWSGDGQYF.

The chain carries TRBV15 and TRBJ1-4, with 7 bases identical to TRBD1. Germline values: CDR1 LNHNV, CDR2 YYDKDF (reference sequence). The CDR3 length is 17 residues. With V trimmed by 0 bases and J by 4 bases, 8 bases remained unmatched. The CDR3 loop is CATSRDSLGQYNEKLFF. For the CDR3, the DNA is TGTGCCACCAGCAGAGACTCCCTGGGACAGTATAATGAAAAACTGTTTTTT.

The rearrangement joins TRBV14 to TRBJ2-1; perhaps TRBD2 as D (5 bases). The length of the CDR3 is 15 residues. Germline CDR1 reads SGHDN; CDR2 reads FVKESK. V was pared by 3 bases and J by 9 bases, with 18 bases between. In nucleotides, the CDR3 is TGTGCCAGCAGCCACCACCGGGATCAAGGCGGTGAGCAGTTCTTC. Translation: CASSHHRDQGGEQFF.

This clone was detected only once. The gene calls are TRBV9 and TRBJ1-5; weak D call: TRBD1 (6 bases). The V end lost 4 bases, the J end lost 3 bases, and 14 bases lay between the germline ends. This CDR3 has 15 amino acids. In germline, CDR1 is SGDLS, CDR2 YYNGEE. This CDR3 reads CASSPDGQPNQPQHF. Written as DNA, the CDR3 is TGTGCCAGCAGCCCGGATGGACAGCCCAATCAGCCCCAGCATTTT.

The chain couples TRBV20-1 to TRBJ1-4; D unresolved. The CDR3 covers 11 residues. The V gene's germline CDR1 is DFQATT and CDR2 SNEGSKA (reference sequence). Between the trimmed V and J ends, which lost 5 bases and 5 bases, there was a span of 6 bases. This chain's CDR3 is CSAPVNEKLFF. DNA of the CDR3: TGCAGTGCTCCGGTAAATGAAAAACTGTTTTTT.

Here the CDR3 reads CASSSGGVGTEAFF. The DNA of the CDR3 is TGTGCCAGCAGCTCCGGGGGGGTCGGCACTGAAGCTTTCTTT. The rearrangement joins TRBV7-6 to TRBJ1-1; the D gene is possibly TRBD1 (5 bases). The germline CDR1 and CDR2 sequences are SGHVS and FNYEAQ. V gave up 4 bases and J gave up 4 bases, with 13 bases separating them. The CDR3 has 14 residues. Full variable domain (rest looked up from reference TRBV7-6 and TRBJ1-1): GAGVSQSPRYKVTKRGQDVALRCDPISGHVSLYWYRQALGQGPEFLTYFNYEAQQDKSGLPNDRFSAERPEGSISTLTIQRTEQRDSAMYRCASSSGGVGTEAFFGQGTRLTVV.

This chain connects TRBV6-5 to TRBJ1-2; possibly TRBD1 for D (5 bases). The CDR3 has 14 residues. Germline V gene lookup returns CDR1 MNHEY and CDR2 SVGAGI. Trimming shortened V by 5 bases and J by 2 bases, and 12 bases separated the two germline ends. The CDR3 loop reads CASSRDGGNYGYTF. The CDR3 DNA reads as TGTGCCAGCAGTAGGGACGGAGGGAACTATGGCTACACCTTC.

The chain links TRBV5-1 to TRBJ1-4; possibly TRBD1 for D (6 bases). Trimming shortened V by 0 bases and J by 7 bases, and 13 bases separated the two germline ends. Germline CDR1 and CDR2: SGHRS and YFSETQ. The CDR3 sequence is 15 residues long. In nucleotides, the CDR3 is TGCGCCAGCAGCTTGGAGGGGACACAAACTGAAAAACTGTTTTTT. Encoded protein: CASSLEGTQTEKLFF.

The V and J genes are TRBV18 and TRBJ2-5; 7 bases agree with TRBD2. Germline V CDR1 and CDR2: KGHSH, LQKENI. The CDR3 runs to 17 residues. The V and J ends lost 0 bases and 2 bases, in that order; junction bases with no gene match: 9. CDR3 bases: TGTGCCAGCTCACCACCTGGGGCTAGCGGCCGACAAGAGACCCAGTACTTC. Protein product: CASSPPGASGRQETQYF.

The chain joins TRBV11-2 to TRBJ2-1, with TRBD2 matching 13 bases. This CDR3 has 15 residues. Germline lookup yields CDR1 SGHAT and CDR2 FQNNGV. V was clipped by 4 bases and J by 9 bases; unmatched bases: 6. The CDR3 DNA is TGTGCCAGCAGCTCACTAGCGGGGGGGCGCGGTGAGCAGTTCTTC. Its translation: CASSSLAGGRGEQFF.

V and J are TRBV30 and TRBJ1-2; TRBD1 agrees at 10 bases. V gave up 3 bases and J gave up 3 bases; unmatched junction bases: 10. Germline values: CDR1 GTSNPN, CDR2 SVGIG (reference sequence). The CDR3 contains 16 residues. Here the CDR3 DNA reads TGTGCCTGGAGGGCGACCGGGACAGGGGTAGACTATGGCTACACCTTC. This sequence encodes CAWRATGTGVDYGYTF.